These T cell receptor beta chains were read from a single sample in a study of chemoradiotherapy in HPV16-positive cancers. Sequencing used immunoSEQ multiplex PCR; TCRdb keeps in-frame clones, though not all of them. Of more than 7,000 clones listed, around 64% were seen once; the top ten hold roughly 20%. The biological material was taken from a patient who underwent chemoradiotherapy. These receptors all come from a human donor with HPV-associated anogenital cancer. Each CDR3 is given with its conserved first and last residue. The D gene is left open where the match is weak. Clone size is shown for a subset of rows, as once, few, many or a class of expanded clone.

D	V	J	size	DNA	CDR3
-	TRBV7-6	TRBJ2-6	-	TGTGCCAGCAGCCCTCTCGTGGCAGGCGGTAGCTCTGGGGCCAACGTCCTGACTTTC	CASSPLVAGGSSGANVLTF
-	TRBV5-4	TRBJ2-2	-	TGTGCCAGCAGCCCTCCCGGGGACACCGGGGAGCTGTTTTTT	CASSPPGDTGELFF
TRBD2	TRBV2	TRBJ2-7	-	TGTGCCAGCAGACGTCTAGCGGGGATCTCCTACGAGCAGTACTTC	CASRRLAGISYEQYF
-	TRBV27	TRBJ1-6	-	TGTGCCAGCAGTTTGGGACCCTATAATTCACCCCTCCACTTT	CASSLGPYNSPLHF
TRBD1	TRBV6-1	TRBJ1-2	once	TGTGCCAGCAGTGTCGGGACAGGAACTTCCTATGGCTACACCTTC	CASSVGTGTSYGYTF
TRBD2	TRBV28	TRBJ2-5	few	TGTGCCAGCAGTACCTTGACTAGCGGGGGGGGAGAGACCCAGTACTTC	CASSTLTSGGGETQYF
-	TRBV19	TRBJ2-1	-	TGTGCCAGTAGTAGAGGATCCGGGAGCTCCTACAATGAGCAGTTCTTC	CASSRGSGSSYNEQFF
-	TRBV13	TRBJ2-7	-	TGTGCCAGCAGCTTAGGCAGGCTAAACGAGCAGTACTTC	CASSLGRLNEQYF
-	TRBV28	TRBJ1-2	-	TGTGCCAGCAGTAAAGCACAGGGAGGTAGCTATGGCTACACCTTC	CASSKAQGGSYGYTF
-	TRBV28	TRBJ1-2	-	TGTGCCAGCAGAGCTACGGGGCTTAAAGGCTACACCTTC	CASRATGLKGYTF
-	TRBV7-2	TRBJ2-3	-	TGTGCCAGCAGCTTAGTGGGCGATGGCACAGATACGCAGTATTTT	CASSLVGDGTDTQYF
TRBD1	TRBV5-1	TRBJ1-6	-	TGCGCCAGCAGCTTGGACCGGGGACAGATTAATTCACCCCTCCACTTT	CASSLDRGQINSPLHF
-	TRBV5-1	TRBJ2-3	-	TGCGCCAGCAGCCCCTCGGGGGAGAGCACAGATACGCAGTATTTT	CASSPSGESTDTQYF
TRBD2	TRBV7-9	TRBJ2-3	-	TGTGCCAGCAGCACCTCGCTAGCGGGGGGACCTACTAGCACAGATACGCAGTATTTT	CASSTSLAGGPTSTDTQYF
TRBD2	TRBV4-1	TRBJ2-3	-	TGCGCCAGCAGACGGACTAGCGGGGGGAGCGCAGATACGCAGTATTTT	CASRRTSGGSADTQYF
-	TRBV4-3	TRBJ1-3	-	TGCGCCAGCAGCCGGGGCATTGGAAACACCATATATTTT	CASSRGIGNTIYF
-	TRBV14	TRBJ1-5	-	TGTGCCAGCAGCCAAGAGTCGCATAGCAATCAGCCCCAGCATTTT	CASSQESHSNQPQHF
TRBD1	TRBV11-2	TRBJ2-5	-	TGTGCCAGCAGCCTGGGACAGGGGGCGCATTCAGAGACCCAGTACTTC	CASSLGQGAHSETQYF
-	TRBV7-2	TRBJ1-5	-	TGTGCCAGCAGCTTCGGACAGTCCCCGATCAATCAGCCCCAGCATTTT	CASSFGQSPINQPQHF
-	TRBV5-8	TRBJ1-1	-	TGTGCCAGCAGCCTACCCTGGACAGACACTGAAGCTTTCTTT	CASSLPWTDTEAFF
-	TRBV4-1	TRBJ1-2	-	TGCGCCAGCAGCCCAGTTAGGAACTATGGCTACACCTTC	CASSPVRNYGYTF
TRBD1	TRBV5-8	TRBJ1-2	-	TGTGCCAGCAGCTTGAGACAGGGGCCCCGCTATGGCTACACCTTC	CASSLRQGPRYGYTF
-	TRBV5-1	TRBJ2-1	-	TGCGCCAGCAGCTTCAAACAGGTTGGGGAGCAGTTCTTC	CASSFKQVGEQFF
TRBD2	TRBV30	TRBJ2-6	-	TGTGCCTGGGCGGGGGGGGCGCTGGCTGGGGCCAACGTCCTGACTTTC	CAWAGGALAGANVLTF
TRBD1	TRBV10-3	TRBJ1-2	-	TGTGCCATCAGTAGGACAGGGCGGATTTATGGCTACACCTTC	CAISRTGRIYGYTF
-	TRBV25-1	TRBJ1-3	-	TGTGCCAGCAGTGAGATAGCCGGAAACACCATATATTTT	CASSEIAGNTIYF
-	TRBV5-1	TRBJ2-1	once	TGCGCCAGCAGCTTGGGGGCGTCCTACAATGAGCAGTTCTTC	CASSLGASYNEQFF
-	TRBV18	TRBJ2-7	-	TGTGCCAGCTCACCGGTAAGGGACGAGCAGTACTTC	CASSPVRDEQYF
-	TRBV5-5	TRBJ1-6	medium-sized	TGTGCCAGCAGCTTGACAGAGAATTCACCCCTCCACTTT	CASSLTENSPLHF
-	TRBV7-2	TRBJ2-2	few	TGTGCCAGCAGCTTAGGTGCAGGGACGACGAACACCGGGGAGCTGTTTTTT	CASSLGAGTTNTGELFF
TRBD2	TRBV18	TRBJ2-7	-	TGTGCCAGCTCACCCGCTAGCGGGGGGCAGAGCTCCTACGAGCAGTACTTC	CASSPASGGQSSYEQYF
TRBD1	TRBV4-2	TRBJ2-1	-	TGTGCCAGCAGCCAAGTAAGGGGGCGTGAGCAGTTCTTC	CASSQVRGREQFF